The 2 T cell receptor beta chains given below trace back to one sample, sequenced in a study of a mutant IDH1 vaccine in newly diagnosed glioma. No antigen has been assigned to these receptors. TCRdb's table, derived via immunoSEQ multiplex PCR, lists solely in-frame clones and lacks some. In the table there are 110,000 or so clones, 90% of which are singletons. Time point described: week 11, during vaccination. Alongside topical imiquimod, each dose of vaccine comprised 300 ug of mutant IDH1 20-mer peptide. This material consisted of PBMCs, taken from a glioma patient whose treatment included an IDH1 peptide vaccine. Receptors were obtained from a woman between 50 and 59 years old with glioma.

The J gene is TRBJ2-7, the V gene TRBV5-6; 12 nucleotides align to TRBD2. Germline trimming cut 2 bases from V and 5 bases from J; bases unmatched to any gene: 5. Germline CDR1 is SGHDT and CDR2 is YYEEEE. The CDR3 has 15 residues. The CDR3 coding sequence is TGTGCCAGCAGCTTACCTAGCGGGAGGGCCCACGAGCAGTACTTC. Translated: CASSLPSGRAHEQYF.

The chain is built from TRBV29-1 and TRBJ1-4; D is possibly TRBD1 (5 bases). The V gene's germline CDR1 is SQVTM and CDR2 ANQGSEA. The CDR3 totals 13 residues. V lost 4 bases and J 4 bases, leaving 10 bases between the germline ends. CDR3 DNA sequence: TGCAGCGTTGGATCGACAGATAATGAAAAACTGTTTTTT. It specifies CSVGSTDNEKLFF.